One sample yielded the 4 T cell receptor beta chains listed below, sequenced in a study of T cell clones after liver transplantation. Generated by immunoSEQ multiplex PCR, the TCRdb table keeps only in-frame clones and is missing some. The sample includes nearly 55,000 clones, about 81% of them seen just once. The sequences come from CD4+ T cells from blood, collected before liver transplant. Every receptor here comes from a human donor who received a liver transplant.

The genes are TRBV7-2 and TRBJ1-1; tentatively, D is TRBD1 (6 bases). There are 14 residues in the CDR3. Trimming took off 1 base at V and 1 base at J, with 7 bases between the two ends. CDR1 and CDR2 (germline): SGHTA, FQGNSA. The CDR3 DNA is TGTGCCAGCAGCTTAGTCAGGGGGAACACTGAAGCTTTCTTT. Its protein is CASSLVRGNTEAFF.

The CDR3 loop reads CASRGLAGGPNLTF. The CDR3, as DNA: TGTGCCAGCAGGGGACTAGCGGGAGGGCCGAACCTGACTTTC. This chain joins TRBV2 and TRBJ2-6; TRBD2 aligns across 16 bases. This CDR3 contains 14 residues. V was clipped by 6 bases and J by 15 bases; unmatched bases: 5. Germline CDR1 reads SNHLY; CDR2 reads FYNNEI.

The V call is TRBV19, the J call TRBJ2-3; either TRBD1 or TRBD2 may fit D (5 bases each). The CDR3 sequence is 14 residues long. V lost 1 base, J lost 0 bases, and 5 bases lay in between. Per the germline V gene, CDR1 is LNHDA and CDR2 is SQIVND (reference sequence). CDR3 in amino acids: CASSIGDSTDTQYF. In DNA, the CDR3 is TGTGCCAGTAGTATAGGGGACAGCACAGATACGCAGTATTTT.

This clone was seen only once. J is TRBJ2-1 and V is TRBV7-3; 9 bases line up with TRBD2. The CDR3 has 19 amino acids. CDR1 and CDR2 (germline): SGHTA, FQGTGA. The V gene end was trimmed by 5 bases and the J gene end by 1 base; junction bases not matched to a gene: 15. The CDR3 DNA sequence: TGTGCCAGCAGCCCAAACTTGCGGGGTAGCGGGAGATCCTACAATGAGCAGTTCTTC. Residues: CASSPNLRGSGRSYNEQFF.